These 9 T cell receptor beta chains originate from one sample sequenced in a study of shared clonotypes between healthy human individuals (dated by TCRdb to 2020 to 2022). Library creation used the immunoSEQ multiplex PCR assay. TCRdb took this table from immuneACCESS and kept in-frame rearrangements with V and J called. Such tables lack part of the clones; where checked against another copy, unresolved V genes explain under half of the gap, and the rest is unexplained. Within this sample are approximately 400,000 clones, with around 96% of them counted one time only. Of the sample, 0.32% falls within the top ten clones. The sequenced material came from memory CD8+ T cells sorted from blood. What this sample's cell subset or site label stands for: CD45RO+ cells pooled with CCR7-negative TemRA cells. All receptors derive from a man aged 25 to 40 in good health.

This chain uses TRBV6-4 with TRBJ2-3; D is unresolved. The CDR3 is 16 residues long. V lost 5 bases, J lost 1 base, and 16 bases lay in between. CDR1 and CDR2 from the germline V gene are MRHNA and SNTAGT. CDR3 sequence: CASSRDPIHGTDTQYF. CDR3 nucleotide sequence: TGTGCCAGCAGTAGGGATCCCATCCACGGCACAGATACGCAGTATTTT.

CDR3 DNA sequence: TGTGCCAGCAGTGCTGACAGGGACACTGAAGCTTTCTTT. Encoded protein: CASSADRDTEAFF. The gene calls are TRBV11-3 and TRBJ1-1, with TRBD1 matching over 7 bases. V gave up 6 bases and J gave up 3 bases; unmatched junction bases: 4. Germline CDR1 is SGHNT and CDR2 is YENEEA. The CDR3 sequence is 13 residues long.

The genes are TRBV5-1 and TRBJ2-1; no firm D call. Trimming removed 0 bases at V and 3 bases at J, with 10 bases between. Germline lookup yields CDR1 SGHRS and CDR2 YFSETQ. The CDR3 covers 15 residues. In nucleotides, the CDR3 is TGCGCCAGCAGCTTGGAGGGCCTTTTCTACAATGAGCAGTTCTTC. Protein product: CASSLEGLFYNEQFF.

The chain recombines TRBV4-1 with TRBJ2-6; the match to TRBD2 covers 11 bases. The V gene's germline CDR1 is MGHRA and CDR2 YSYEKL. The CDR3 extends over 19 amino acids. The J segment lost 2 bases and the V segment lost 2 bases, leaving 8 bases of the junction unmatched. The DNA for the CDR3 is TGCGCCAGCAGCCAACTACTAGCGGGAGAAGGCCCTGGGGCCAACGTCCTGACTTTC. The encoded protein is CASSQLLAGEGPGANVLTF.

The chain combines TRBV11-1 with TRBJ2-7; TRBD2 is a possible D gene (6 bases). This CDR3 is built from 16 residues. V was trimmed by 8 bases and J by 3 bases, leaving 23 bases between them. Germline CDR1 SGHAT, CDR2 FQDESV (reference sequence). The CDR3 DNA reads TGTGCCAGCGGTTCCGGTCGGGGGAGAGGTGACTACGAGCAGTACTTC. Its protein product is CASGSGRGRGDYEQYF.

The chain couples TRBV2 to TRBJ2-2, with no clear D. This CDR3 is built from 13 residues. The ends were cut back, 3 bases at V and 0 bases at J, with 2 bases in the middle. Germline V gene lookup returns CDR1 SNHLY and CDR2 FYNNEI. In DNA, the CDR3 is TGTGCCAGCAGTGACTCGAACACCGGGGAGCTGTTTTTT. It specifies CASSDSNTGELFF.

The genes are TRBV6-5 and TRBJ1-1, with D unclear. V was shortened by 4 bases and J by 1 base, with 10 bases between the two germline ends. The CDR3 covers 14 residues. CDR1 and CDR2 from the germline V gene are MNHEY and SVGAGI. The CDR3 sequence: CASSSEGRNTEAFF. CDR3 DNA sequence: TGTGCCAGCAGTTCTGAAGGCCGGAACACTGAAGCTTTCTTT.

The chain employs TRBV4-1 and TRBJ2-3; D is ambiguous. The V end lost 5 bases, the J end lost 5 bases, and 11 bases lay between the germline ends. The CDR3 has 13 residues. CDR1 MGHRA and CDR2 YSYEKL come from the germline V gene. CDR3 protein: CASSSRYRDTQYF. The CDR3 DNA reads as TGCGCCAGCAGCTCCAGGTATAGAGATACGCAGTATTTT.

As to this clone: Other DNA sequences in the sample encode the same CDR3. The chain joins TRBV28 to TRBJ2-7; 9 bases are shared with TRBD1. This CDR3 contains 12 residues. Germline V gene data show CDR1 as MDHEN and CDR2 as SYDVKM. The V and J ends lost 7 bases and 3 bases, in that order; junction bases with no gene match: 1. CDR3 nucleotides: TGTGCCAGCACGGACAGGGGCTACGAGCAGTACTTC. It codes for CASTDRGYEQYF.